Sequencing of this T cell receptor (beta chain) was carried out in a study of cytomegalovirus exposure and HLA in healthy donors. A multiplex PCR was run with 60 Vbeta primers and 13 Jbeta primers. The repertoire was sequenced with immunoSEQ multiplex PCR; TCRdb's copy has only in-frame clones and lacks some. In all, the sample yields some 120,000 clones. On this clone itself: The target antigen is unknown.

V dropped 5 bases and J dropped 4; count of bases not matched to a gene: 7. The CDR3 sequence is 16 residues long. Germline lookup yields CDR1 MGHRA and CDR2 YSYEKL. The study's findings and limits: TCR beta V segments were, for the most part, productive about 87% or about 30% of the time in an earlier analysis.

The source is a man between 25 and 39 years old in good health and CMV-seronegative. The rearrangement uses TRBV4-1 and TRBJ2-3; 12 bases agree with TRBD2. Sequencing was done on a sample of PBMCs. The CDR3 coding sequence is TGCGCCAGCAGCGTCCCTAGCGGGGGGGCCGCAGATACGCAGTATTTT. This translates into CASSVPSGGAADTQYF.